The 3 T cell receptor beta chains below all came from one sample that was sequenced in a study of T cell responses to AZD1222 COVID-19 vaccine. Generated by immunoSEQ multiplex PCR, the TCRdb table keeps only in-frame clones and is missing some. The table has around 170,000 clones, roughly 93% seen once. This specimen was peripheral blood, taken on day 0 of AZD1222 vaccination. These receptors were taken from an adult in good health.

This clone was picked up one time. This chain joins TRBV7-9 and TRBJ2-2; the D is unclear. Germline V gene data show CDR1 as SEHNR and CDR2 as FQNEAQ (reference sequence). This CDR3 is built from 12 residues. V lost 3 bases, J lost 7 bases, and 6 bases lay in between. As DNA, the CDR3 is TGTGCCAGCAGCTTGGGTAACGGGGAGCTGTTTTTT. It encodes CASSLGNGELFF.

This chain uses TRBV12-3 or TRBV12-4 with TRBJ1-3; no firm D call. The CDR3 is made up of 13 amino acids. The V gene lost 5 bases and the J gene lost 0 bases, with 5 bases spanning the gap. CDR3 amino acids: CASSQHSGNTIYF. The CDR3 nucleotides read TGTGCCAGCAGTCAACACTCTGGAAACACCATATATTTT.

This clone has just one count. The chain employs TRBV29-1 and TRBJ1-1, with a tentative D call TRBD1 (6 bases). The length of the CDR3 is 14 residues. Germline V gives CDR1 SQVTM, CDR2 ANQGSEA. Deletions cut 8 bases from V and 1 base from J, with 17 bases between. The CDR3 DNA reads TGCAGCTGCGGGGGGGCGGCGGGGAACACTGAAGCTTTCTTT. Encoded protein: CSCGGAAGNTEAFF.